The clone carrying this T cell receptor beta chain showed up just once. The antigen remains unidentified. This entry comes from a study of shared clonotypes between healthy human individuals. About the study: There were three CD4 naive, three CD4 memory, two CD8 naive and one CD8 memory plates per donor. Study-wide points: Estimated richness was generally greater in naive than memory subsets.

Sequencing used immunoSEQ multiplex PCR; TCRdb keeps in-frame clones, though not all of them. The sample has 400,000 to 600,000 clones, around 95% seen once. There were only Caucasian adults among the donors, and all lived in Nashville, Tennessee. CD45RA-negative memory and CD45RA+ naive subsets were split from the CD4+ cells. The receptor was derived from a woman aged 25-40 years in good health. The sequencing input was naive CD4+ T cells sorted from blood. Documented subset: CD45RA+ positively selected.

The CDR3 protein is CAWSRGLAGLGELFF. CDR3 nucleotide sequence: TGTGCCTGGAGTAGGGGACTAGCGGGTCTCGGGGAGCTGTTTTTT. The J gene is TRBJ2-2, the V gene TRBV30, with 12 nucleotides matching TRBD2. This CDR3 has 15 amino acids. Germline CDR1 GTSNPN, CDR2 SVGIG (reference sequence). V dropped 2 bases and J dropped 7; count of bases not matched to a gene: 5.